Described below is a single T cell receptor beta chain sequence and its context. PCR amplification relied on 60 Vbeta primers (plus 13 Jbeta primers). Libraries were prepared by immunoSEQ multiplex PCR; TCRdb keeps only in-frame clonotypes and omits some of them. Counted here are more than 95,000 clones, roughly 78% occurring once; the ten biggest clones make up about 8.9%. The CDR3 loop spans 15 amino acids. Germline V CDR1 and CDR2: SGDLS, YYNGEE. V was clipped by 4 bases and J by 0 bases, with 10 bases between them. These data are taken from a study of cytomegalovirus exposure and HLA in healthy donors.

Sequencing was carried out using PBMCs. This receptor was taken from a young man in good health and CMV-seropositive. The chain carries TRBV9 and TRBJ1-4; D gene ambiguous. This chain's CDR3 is CASSHGAATNEKLFF. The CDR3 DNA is TGTGCCAGCAGCCATGGTGCGGCAACTAATGAAAAACTGTTTTTT.